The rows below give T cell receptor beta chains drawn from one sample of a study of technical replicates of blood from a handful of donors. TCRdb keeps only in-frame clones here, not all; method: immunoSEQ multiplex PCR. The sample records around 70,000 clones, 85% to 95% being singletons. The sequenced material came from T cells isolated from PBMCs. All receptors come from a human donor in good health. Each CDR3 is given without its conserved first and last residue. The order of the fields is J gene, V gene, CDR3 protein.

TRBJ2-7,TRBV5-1,ASSLTGTGVYEQY
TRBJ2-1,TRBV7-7,ASSLAGTGISKQF
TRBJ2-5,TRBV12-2,ASRTTGSSLTQY
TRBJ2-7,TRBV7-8,ASSVPPGLAGPTYEQY
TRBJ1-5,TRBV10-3,AIRSGTDSNQPQH
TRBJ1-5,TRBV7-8,ASSMNANRDWGQPQH
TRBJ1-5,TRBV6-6,ASSRDIIPPQH
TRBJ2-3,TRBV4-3,ASAGTSFDTQY
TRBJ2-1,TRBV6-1,ASSDLAGGSSYNEQF
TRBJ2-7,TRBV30,AWSVQSGRSNEQY
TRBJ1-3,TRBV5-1,ASSLLRGSDVNTIY
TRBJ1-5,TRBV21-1,ASSKGIGQPQH
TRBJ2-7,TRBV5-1,ASSQGTGIYEQY
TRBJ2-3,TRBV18,ASSPQGGADTQY
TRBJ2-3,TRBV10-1,ASSEGAGVADTQY
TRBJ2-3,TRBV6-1,ASSVGGQADTQY
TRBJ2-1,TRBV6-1,ATVQGVNEQF
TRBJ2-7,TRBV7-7,ASSPSQGKIHEQY
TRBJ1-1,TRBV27,ASSSGTGGLNTEAF
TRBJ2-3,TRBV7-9,ASRSQGVYTDTQY
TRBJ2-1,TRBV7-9,APLGAGAYNEQF
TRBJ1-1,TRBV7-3,ASSLSGNTEAF
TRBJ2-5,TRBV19,ASSMGARLQETQY
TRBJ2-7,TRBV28,ASSNTGPYEQY
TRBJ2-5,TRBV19,ASNYEGTPETQY
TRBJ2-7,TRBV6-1,ASSEQGSSYEQY
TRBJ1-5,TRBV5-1,ASSVSPNQPQH
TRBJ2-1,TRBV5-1,ASSLSSGSSGEQF
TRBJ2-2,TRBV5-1,ASSLYGGETGELF
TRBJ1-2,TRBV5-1,ASSLETGTGNGYT
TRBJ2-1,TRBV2,ASREGTSYDYNEQF
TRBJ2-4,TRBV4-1,ASRPFFAGQSKNIQY
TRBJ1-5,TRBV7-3,ATISARGNQPQH
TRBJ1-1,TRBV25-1,ASSEYRRAEAF
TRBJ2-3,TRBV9,ASSVDRSPTDTQY
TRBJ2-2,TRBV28,ASSLSGTGAFTGELF
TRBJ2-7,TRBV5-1,ASSFLGSSYEQY
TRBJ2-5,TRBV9,ASSVGQQETQY
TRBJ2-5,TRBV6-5,ASSYGGTGTLKTQY
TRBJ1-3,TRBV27,ASASLGGISGNTIY
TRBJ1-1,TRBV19,ASTPTGQSEAF
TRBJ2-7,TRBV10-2,ASSSDREVSEQY
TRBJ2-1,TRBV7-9,AELAGGLWNEQF
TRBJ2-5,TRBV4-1,ASSQEELAGVFGTQY
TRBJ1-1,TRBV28,ASSVGEDTEAF
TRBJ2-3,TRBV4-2,ASSQEGLGGTQY
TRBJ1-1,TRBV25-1,ASSAGLGTEAF
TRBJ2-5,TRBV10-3,AISAKLRETDETQY